The T cell receptor (beta chain) described here comes from a study of blood T cell repertoires in COVID-19 (dated by TCRdb to the early 2020s). For the wider study: The collaborator samples originated in the United States, Italy and Spain and spanned the acute and convalescent phases of COVID-19. A freely available public database, intended as a resource for researchers studying the immune response to SARS-CoV-2, is where the repertoires were released. The samples were drawn from the first 160 participants of the ongoing ImmuneRACE study and from some 1,300 subjects provided by 6 global collaborators. The dataset comprised deeply sampled blood TCRbeta repertoires from subjects exposed to, actively infected with, or recovered from COVID-19. Where HLA class I and class II types were available, the types were taken from metadata supplied by the sample provider, not from assay-based typing. Nearly every sample came with metadata listing a de-identified subject ID, COVID-19 status, age in years and sex. The prospective study material was composed of cDNA or gDNA derived from T cells, B-cell-depleted T cells, or PBMCs. Overall study results and their limits: The amount of clinical and demographic metadata varied by source and participant and was provided uncurated.

Whole blood was collected in K2EDTA tubes by collaborating institutions according to the institutions' own protocols. For TCRbeta analysis, collaborators shipped samples as frozen whole blood, isolated PBMCs, or DNA extracted from either of those sample types. TCRbeta CDR3 regions were amplified from genomic DNA by means of the immunoSEQ Assay, a bias-controlled multiplex PCR. Per the source publication's procedure: Nucleated cell counts per sample were estimated from amplification of reference gene primers within the assay. Sequence reads were collapsed and filtered to measure the absolute abundance of every unique TCRbeta CDR3 rearrangement. For each sample, productive Simpson clonality was calculated as the square root of Simpson's diversity index over productive rearrangements. In TCRdb, the immuneACCESS table is reduced to in-frame sequences with V and J assigned. These tables do not hold every clone; where another copy was compared, an unresolved V gene accounts for under half, and the others remain unexplained. V and J calls and clone size are given by that table; D and trimming were obtained from the DNA. The sample includes 210,000 or so clones, with approximately 80% observed a single time. The leading ten clones occupy around 18% of the sample.

CDR3 length: 18 amino acids, cysteine to phenylalanine. Left in the record is the CDR3 DNA by itself, 54 bases read in frame from the first base. V ends up 4 bases short and J 4 bases short, with an unmatched junction base count of 13. The CDR1 and CDR2 encoded by the germline V gene are LGHNT and FRNRAP. Concerning this clone itself: Its antigen remains unidentified. Per-nucleotide qualities are absent, and no much larger clonotype sits a single base away.

The TCR sequence derives from an elderly woman with active or convalescent COVID-19. Recombination linked TRBV12-5 to TRBJ2-1; 10 junctional bases match TRBD2. Sequences were obtained from peripheral blood. The DNA sequence is given as TGTGCTAGTGGTTGGTTCTCCAAAGCGGGGGGGCCATACAATGAGCAGTTCTTC. Translated, this gives CASGWFSKAGGPYNEQFF.